The clone carrying this T cell receptor beta chain was recorded a few times. Antigen specificity is unknown. The survey-level immunoSEQ assay was used. Using immunoSEQ multiplex PCR, the repertoire was profiled, and TCRdb retains in-frame clones only, with some absent. The sample yields around 30,000 clones, 89% seen once. Time point given: before natalizumab initiation. T0 refers to blood drawn before natalizumab was first infused. The sample comes from a study of multiple sclerosis patients with progressive multifocal leukoencephalopathy. Study-level results: It is unclear whether the findings reflect JC virus infection or general immunocompromise. PML-onset expanded TRB clones were detectable before and during natalizumab therapy.

This CDR3 contains 14 residues. CDR1 and CDR2 from the germline V gene are SGDLS and YYNGEE. Trimming stripped 0 bases from V and 5 bases from J, with 11 bases between. The chain employs TRBV9 and TRBJ1-2; D not certain. This receptor was taken from a human donor with multiple sclerosis. Sequenced sample: PBMCs. CDR3 region: CASSVDHMPYGYTF. Here the CDR3 DNA reads TGTGCCAGCAGCGTAGACCATATGCCGTATGGCTACACCTTC.